The entry below describes one TCR beta chain. Authors' analysis steps: For nucleated cells, counts were estimated from reference gene primer amplification. Sequenced by immunoSEQ multiplex PCR; TCRdb stores in-frame clones only, minus some. V, J and clone size are those of that table, while D and trimming were read from the DNA. Among 250,000 or so clones listed, approximately 85% were seen once. These data come from a study of blood T cell repertoires in COVID-19. Background on the study: Sample material is recorded as cDNA or gDNA derived from T cells, B-cell-depleted T cells, or PBMCs.

V lost 9 bases and J 2 bases, leaving 15 bases between the germline ends. Germline V gives CDR1 LNHDA, CDR2 SQIVND (reference sequence). The CDR3 has 14 amino acids. The sequenced material came from peripheral blood. The clonotype was recovered from a woman aged 25 to 39 with acute or convalescent COVID-19. This chain links TRBV19 with TRBJ2-3, with D hard to call. The CDR3 sequence: CASTKDFSTDTQYF. CDR3 sequence (DNA): TGTGCCAGCACTAAAGACTTTTCCACAGATACGCAGTATTTT.